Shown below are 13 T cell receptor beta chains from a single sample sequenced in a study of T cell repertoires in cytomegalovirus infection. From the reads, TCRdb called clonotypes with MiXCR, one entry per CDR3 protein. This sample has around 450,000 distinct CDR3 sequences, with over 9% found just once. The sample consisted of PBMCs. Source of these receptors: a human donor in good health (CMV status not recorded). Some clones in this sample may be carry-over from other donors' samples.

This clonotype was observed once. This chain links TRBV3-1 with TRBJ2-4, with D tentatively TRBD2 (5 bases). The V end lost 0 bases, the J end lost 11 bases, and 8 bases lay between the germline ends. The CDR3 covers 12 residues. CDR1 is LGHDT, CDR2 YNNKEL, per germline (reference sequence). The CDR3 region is CASSQERSVQYF. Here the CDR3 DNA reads TGTGCCAGCAGCCAAGAACGTAGCGTTCAGTACTTC.

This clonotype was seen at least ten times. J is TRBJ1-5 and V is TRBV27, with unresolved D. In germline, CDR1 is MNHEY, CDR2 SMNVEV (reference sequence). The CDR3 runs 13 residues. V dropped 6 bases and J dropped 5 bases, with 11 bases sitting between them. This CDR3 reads CASSLRFYQPQHF. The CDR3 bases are TGTGCCAGCAGCCTCAGGTTCTATCAGCCCCAGCATTTT.

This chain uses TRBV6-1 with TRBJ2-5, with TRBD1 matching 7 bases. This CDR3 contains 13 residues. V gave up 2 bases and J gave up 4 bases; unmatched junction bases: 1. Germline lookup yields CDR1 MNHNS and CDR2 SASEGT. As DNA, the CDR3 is TGTGCCAGCAGTGAATGGGACAGAGAGACCCAGTACTTC. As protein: CASSEWDRETQYF.

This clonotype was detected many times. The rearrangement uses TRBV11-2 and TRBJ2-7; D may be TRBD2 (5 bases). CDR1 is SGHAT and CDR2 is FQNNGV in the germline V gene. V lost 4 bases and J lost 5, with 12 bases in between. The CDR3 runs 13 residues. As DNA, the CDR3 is TGTGCCAGCAGCTCCAGCCCGGGAAACGAGCAGTACTTC. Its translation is CASSSSPGNEQYF.

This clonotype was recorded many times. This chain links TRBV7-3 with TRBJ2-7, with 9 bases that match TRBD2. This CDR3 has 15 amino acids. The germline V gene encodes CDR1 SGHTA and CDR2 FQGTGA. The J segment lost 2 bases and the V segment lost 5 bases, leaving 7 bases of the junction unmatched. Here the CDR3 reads CASSAAGTSPYEQYF. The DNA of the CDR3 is TGTGCCAGCAGCGCAGCCGGGACTAGCCCCTACGAGCAGTACTTC.

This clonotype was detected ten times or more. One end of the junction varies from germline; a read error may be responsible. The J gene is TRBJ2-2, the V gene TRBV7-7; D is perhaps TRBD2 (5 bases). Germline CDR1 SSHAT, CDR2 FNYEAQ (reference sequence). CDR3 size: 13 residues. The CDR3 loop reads CASSLEEGGELFF. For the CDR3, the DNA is TGTGCTAGCAGCTTAGAAGAGGGCGGGGAGCTGTTTTTT. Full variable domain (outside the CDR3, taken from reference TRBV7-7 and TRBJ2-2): GAGVSQSPRYKVTKRGQDVTLRCDPISSHATLYWYQQALGQGPEFLTYFNYEAQPDKSGLPSDRFSAERPEGSISTLTIQRTEQRDSAMYRCASSLEEGGELFFGEGSRLTVL.

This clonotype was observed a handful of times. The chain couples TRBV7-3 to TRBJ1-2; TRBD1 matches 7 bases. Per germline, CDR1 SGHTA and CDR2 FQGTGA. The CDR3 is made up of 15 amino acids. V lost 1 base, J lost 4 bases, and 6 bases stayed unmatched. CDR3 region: CASSLNPGGGYGYTF. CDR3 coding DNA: TGTGCCAGCAGCTTAAACCCAGGGGGAGGCTATGGCTACACCTTC. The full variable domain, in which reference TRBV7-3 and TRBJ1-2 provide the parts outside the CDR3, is GAGVSQTPSNKVTEKGKYVELRCDPISGHTALYWYRQSLGQGPEFLIYFQGTGAADDSGLPNDRFFAVRPEGSVSTLKIQRTERGDSAVYLCASSLNPGGGYGYTFGSGTRLTVV.

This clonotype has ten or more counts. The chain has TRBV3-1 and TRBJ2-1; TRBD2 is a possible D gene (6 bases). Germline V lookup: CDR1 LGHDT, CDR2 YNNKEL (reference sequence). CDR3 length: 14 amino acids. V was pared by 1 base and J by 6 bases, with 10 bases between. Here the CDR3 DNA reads TGTGCCAGCAGCCAAGGAGCCGGGAGCAATGAGCAGTTCTTC. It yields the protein CASSQGAGSNEQFF.

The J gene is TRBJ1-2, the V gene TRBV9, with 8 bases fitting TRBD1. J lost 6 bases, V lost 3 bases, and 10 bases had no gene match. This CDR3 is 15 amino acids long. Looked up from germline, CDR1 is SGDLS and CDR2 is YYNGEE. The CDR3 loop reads CASSASPGGGNGYTF. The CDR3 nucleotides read TGTGCCAGCAGCGCCTCCCCAGGGGGCGGTAATGGCTACACCTTC.

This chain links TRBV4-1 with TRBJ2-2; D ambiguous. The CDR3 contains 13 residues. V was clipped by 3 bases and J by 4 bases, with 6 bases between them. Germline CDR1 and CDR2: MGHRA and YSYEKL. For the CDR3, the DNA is TGCGCCAGCAGCCACGCAGCCACCGGGGAGCTGTTTTTT. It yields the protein CASSHAATGELFF.

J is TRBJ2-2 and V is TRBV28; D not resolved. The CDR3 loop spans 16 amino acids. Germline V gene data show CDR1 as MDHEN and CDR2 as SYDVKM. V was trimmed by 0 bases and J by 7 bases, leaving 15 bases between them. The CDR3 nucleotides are TGTGCCAGCAGTTTATGGGCCGTGGGGTCCGGCGGGGAGCTGTTTTTT. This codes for CASSLWAVGSGGELFF.

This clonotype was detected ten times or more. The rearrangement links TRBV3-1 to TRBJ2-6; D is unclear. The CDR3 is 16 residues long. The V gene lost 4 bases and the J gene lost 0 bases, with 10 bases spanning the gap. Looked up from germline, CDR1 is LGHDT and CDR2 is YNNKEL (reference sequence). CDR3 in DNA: TGTGCCAGCAGCCCGGGCGAGTACTCTGGGGCCAACGTCCTGACTTTC. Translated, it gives CASSPGEYSGANVLTF.

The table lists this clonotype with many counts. The CDR3 loop reads CASSRGLAQTGELFF. Here the CDR3 DNA reads TGTGCCAGCAGCCGCGGACTAGCGCAGACCGGGGAGCTGTTTTTT. This chain joins TRBV5-6 and TRBJ2-2, with 9 bases that match TRBD2. CDR1 is SGHDT, CDR2 YYEEEE, per germline. The V and J ends lost 4 bases and 5 bases, in that order; junction bases with no gene match: 6. The CDR3 has 15 residues.